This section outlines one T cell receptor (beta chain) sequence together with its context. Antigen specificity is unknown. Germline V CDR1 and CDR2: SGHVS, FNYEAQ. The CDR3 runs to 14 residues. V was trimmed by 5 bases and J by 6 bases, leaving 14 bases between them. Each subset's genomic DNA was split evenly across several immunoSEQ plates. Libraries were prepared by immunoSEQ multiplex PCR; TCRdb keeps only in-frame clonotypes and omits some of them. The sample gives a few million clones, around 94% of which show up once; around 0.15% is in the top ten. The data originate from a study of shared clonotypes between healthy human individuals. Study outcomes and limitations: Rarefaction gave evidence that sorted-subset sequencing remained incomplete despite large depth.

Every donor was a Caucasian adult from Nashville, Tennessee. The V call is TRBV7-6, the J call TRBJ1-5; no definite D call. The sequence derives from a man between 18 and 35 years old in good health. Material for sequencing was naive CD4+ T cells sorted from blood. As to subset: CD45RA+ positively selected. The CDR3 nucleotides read TGTGCCAGCAGCCGCCGTGAACTTGGTCAGCCCCAGCATTTT. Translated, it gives CASSRRELGQPQHF.